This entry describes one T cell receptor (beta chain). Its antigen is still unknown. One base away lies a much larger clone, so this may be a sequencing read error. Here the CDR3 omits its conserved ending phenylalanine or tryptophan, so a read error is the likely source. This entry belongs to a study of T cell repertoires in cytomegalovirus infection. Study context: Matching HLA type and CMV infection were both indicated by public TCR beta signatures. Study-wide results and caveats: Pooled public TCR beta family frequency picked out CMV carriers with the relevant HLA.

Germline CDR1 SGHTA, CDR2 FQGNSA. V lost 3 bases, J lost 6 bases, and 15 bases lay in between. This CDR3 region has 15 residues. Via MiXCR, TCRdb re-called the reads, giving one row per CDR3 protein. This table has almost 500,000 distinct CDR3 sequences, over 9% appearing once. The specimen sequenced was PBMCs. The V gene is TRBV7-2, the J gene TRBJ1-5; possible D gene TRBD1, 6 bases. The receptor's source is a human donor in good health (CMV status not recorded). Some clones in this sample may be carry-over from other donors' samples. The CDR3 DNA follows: TGTGCCAGCAGCTTTACGGGAGGGGGGGCTCAGCCCCAGCATTAT. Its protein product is CASSFTGGGAQPQHY.